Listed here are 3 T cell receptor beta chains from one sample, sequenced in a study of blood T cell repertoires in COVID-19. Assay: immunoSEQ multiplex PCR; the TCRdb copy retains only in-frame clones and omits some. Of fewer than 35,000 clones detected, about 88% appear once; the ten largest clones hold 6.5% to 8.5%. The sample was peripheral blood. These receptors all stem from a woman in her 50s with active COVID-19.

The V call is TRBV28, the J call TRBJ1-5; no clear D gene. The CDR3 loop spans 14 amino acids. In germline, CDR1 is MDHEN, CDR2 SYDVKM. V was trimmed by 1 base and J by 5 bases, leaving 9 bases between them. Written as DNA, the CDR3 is TGTGCCAGCAGTTTATCAGAAACCTATCAGCCCCAGCATTTT. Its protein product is CASSLSETYQPQHF. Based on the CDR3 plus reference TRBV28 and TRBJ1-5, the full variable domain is DVKVTQSSRYLVKRTGEKVFLECVQDMDHENMFWYRQDPGLGLRLIYFSYDVKMKEKGDIPEGYSVSREKKERFSLILESASTNQTSMYLCASSLSETYQPQHFGDGTRLSIL.

The CDR3 reads CASSKAPRAGGEQYF. DNA of the CDR3: TGTGCCAGCAGCAAAGCGCCGAGGGCGGGGGGCGAGCAGTACTTC. This chain joins TRBV21-1 and TRBJ2-7; the tabulated D call, TRBD2, remains unverified against the DNA. TRBV21-1 is assigned pseudogene status. This CDR3 is built from 15 residues.

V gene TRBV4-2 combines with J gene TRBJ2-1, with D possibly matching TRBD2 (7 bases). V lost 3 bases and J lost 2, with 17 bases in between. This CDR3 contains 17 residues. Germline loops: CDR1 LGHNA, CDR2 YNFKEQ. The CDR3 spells CASSQTGGGATYNEQFF. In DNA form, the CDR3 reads TGTGCCAGCAGCCAGACGGGGGGCGGGGCCACCTACAATGAGCAGTTCTTC.